This T cell receptor (beta chain) was identified in a study of glioma-infiltrating T cells after dendritic cell vaccination. This clone has a single count. Here immunoSEQ multiplex PCR was the method, and the copy in TCRdb shows in-frame clones only, minus some. This repertoire shows approximately 100,000 clones, around three quarters found once; its top ten account for under 7%. Germline CDR1 and CDR2: SGHRS and YFSETQ. This CDR3 is 15 amino acids long. V was clipped by 0 bases and J by 0 bases, with 9 bases between them. The clonotype originates from a human donor with glioblastoma. The V gene is TRBV5-1, the J gene TRBJ1-1; D is undetermined. The sequences come from blood, collected before dendritic cell vaccination. For the CDR3, the DNA is TGCGCCAGCAGCTTGGGCGGTTACATGAACACTGAAGCTTTCTTT. Protein: CASSLGGYMNTEAFF.